What follows are 11 T cell receptor beta chains derived from one specimen sequenced in a study of shared clonotypes between healthy human individuals. TCRdb keeps only in-frame clones here, not all; method: immunoSEQ multiplex PCR. The sample contains around 510,000 clones, approximately 95% of which appear only once. The sample taken for sequencing was naive CD4+ T cells sorted from blood. Subset noted: CD45RA+ positively selected. These receptors all come from a woman aged 25 to 39 in good health.

The V call is TRBV4-1, the J call TRBJ2-3; 8 positions agree with TRBD1. V lost 4 bases and J lost 3; bases outside the gene matches: 9. The CDR3 is 16 amino acids. Germline V gene data show CDR1 as MGHRA and CDR2 as YSYEKL. CDR3 amino acids: CASSREGQVRTDTQYF. The DNA of the CDR3 is TGCGCCAGCAGCCGAGAGGGACAGGTTAGGACAGATACGCAGTATTTT.

This chain joins TRBV9 and TRBJ2-2; 9 bases match TRBD2. The germline CDR1 and CDR2 sequences are SGDLS and YYNGEE. V shed 5 bases and J 7 bases; nucleotides not matched to a gene: 0. The CDR3 contains 12 residues. The DNA for the CDR3 is TGTGCCAGCAGGCGGGAGGGCGGGGAGCTGTTTTTT. Its protein product is CASRREGGELFF.

The rearrangement uses TRBV6-6 and TRBJ1-6; 7 bases fit TRBD1. This CDR3 contains 14 residues. Germline V gene lookup returns CDR1 MNHNY and CDR2 SVGAGI (reference sequence). The V gene end was trimmed by 2 bases and the J gene end by 8 bases; junction bases not matched to a gene: 3. CDR3 sequence (DNA): TGTGCCAGCAGTTACATCAGGGGGGATTCACCCCTCCACTTT. Its translation: CASSYIRGDSPLHF.

A remark on this clone: The sample has other DNA sequences that encode this CDR3 too. The gene calls are TRBV28 and TRBJ1-2; 7 bases agree with TRBD1. V dropped 5 bases and J dropped 5; count of bases not matched to a gene: 5. This CDR3 is 13 amino acids long. Germline CDR1 reads MDHEN; CDR2 reads SYDVKM. The CDR3 sequence is CASSPGQIYGYTF. Here the CDR3 DNA reads TGTGCCAGCAGTCCGGGACAGATTTATGGCTACACCTTC.

This CDR3 is CASSQRLPLQGRGEKLFF. In nucleotides, the CDR3 is TGTGCCAGCAGTCAGCGCCTGCCATTACAGGGTAGGGGTGAAAAACTGTTTTTT. The chain employs TRBV27 and TRBJ1-4; possibly TRBD1 for D (6 bases). This CDR3 is built from 18 residues. Trimming removed 5 bases from V and 7 bases from J, with 26 bases in between. Germline CDR1 is MNHEY and CDR2 is SMNVEV (reference sequence).

The chain employs TRBV28 and TRBJ2-7, with D perhaps matching TRBD2 (7 bases). Trimming pared 5 bases from V and 0 bases from J, leaving 8 bases between. The CDR3 has 13 amino acids. Germline V CDR1 and CDR2: MDHEN, SYDVKM. CDR3: CASSGGASYEQYF. The CDR3 coding sequence is TGTGCCAGCAGTGGGGGGGCCTCCTACGAGCAGTACTTC.

The chain recombines TRBV28 with TRBJ1-5; TRBD1 matches at 7 bases. Germline CDR1 reads MDHEN; CDR2 reads SYDVKM. Germline trimming cut 6 bases from V and 0 bases from J; bases unmatched to any gene: 11. CDR3 size: 17 residues. The DNA of the CDR3 is TGTGCCAGCAGCTTCTCGGGACAGTCGGTTAGCAATCAGCCCCAGCATTTT. This sequence encodes CASSFSGQSVSNQPQHF.

The V call is TRBV28, the J call TRBJ2-7; 10 bases are shared with TRBD1. V shed 2 bases and J 13 bases; nucleotides not matched to a gene: 8. The CDR3 extends over 13 amino acids. The germline V gene has CDR1 MDHEN and CDR2 SYDVKM. CDR3: CASSLRRQGASYF. CDR3 DNA: TGTGCCAGCAGTTTAAGGAGACAGGGGGCCAGTTACTTC.

The rearrangement joins TRBV7-9 to TRBJ2-7; 10 bases are a match to TRBD2. Trimming cost V 4 bases and J 5 bases; bases outside gene matches: 5. In germline, CDR1 is SEHNR, CDR2 FQNEAQ (reference sequence). The CDR3 sequence is 14 residues long. The CDR3 bases are TGTGCCAGCAGCTCGGGACTAGCGCACCACGAGCAGTACTTC. Its translation is CASSSGLAHHEQYF.

The rearrangement uses TRBV7-2 and TRBJ2-7; a possible D gene is TRBD1 (5 bases). V gave up 2 bases and J gave up 3 bases, with 17 bases separating them. This CDR3 region has 16 residues. Germline CDR1 SGHTA, CDR2 FQGNSA. The CDR3: CASSLSGHYRYYEQYF. The CDR3 bases are TGTGCCAGCAGCTTATCAGGGCACTACCGCTACTACGAGCAGTACTTC.

The chain joins TRBV27 to TRBJ2-7, with TRBD2 as a possible D gene (5 bases). The CDR3 is made up of 15 amino acids. Trimming stripped 4 bases from V and 2 bases from J, with 15 bases between. Germline V CDR1 and CDR2: MNHEY, SMNVEV (reference sequence). The CDR3 spells CASSSRVGATYEQYF. The CDR3 DNA follows: TGTGCCAGCAGTTCCCGGGTGGGAGCGACCTACGAGCAGTACTTC.